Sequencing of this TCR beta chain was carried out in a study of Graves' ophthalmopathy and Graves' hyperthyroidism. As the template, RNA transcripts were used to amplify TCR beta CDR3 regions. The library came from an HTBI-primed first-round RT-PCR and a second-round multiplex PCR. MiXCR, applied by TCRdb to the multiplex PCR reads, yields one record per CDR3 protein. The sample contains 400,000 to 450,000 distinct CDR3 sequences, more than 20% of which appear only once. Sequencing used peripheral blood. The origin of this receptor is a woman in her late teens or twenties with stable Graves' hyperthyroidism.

In DNA form, the CDR3 reads TGTGCCAGCAACCCCCCGGGACAGCCTATCTATGGCTACACCTTC. Its protein product is CASNPPGQPIYGYTF. This sequence joins TRBV11-2 and TRBJ1-2; TRBD1 matches at 7 bases. Germline assignment: CDR1 SGHAT and CDR2 FQNNGV. With V trimmed by 7 bases and J by 4 bases, 12 bases remained unmatched. The CDR3 covers 15 residues.